This TCR beta chain originates from a study of immune reconstitution after stem cell transplant in scleroderma (dated 2017 in TCRdb). V and J lose 4 bases and 12 bases, and a span of 19 bases separates them. The germline V gene gives CDR1 as MNHEY and CDR2 as SVGAGI. Taken from cysteine to phenylalanine, the CDR3 has 14 residues. The kept DNA is CDR3 alone, 42 bases in frame from the first base. This clonotype is regarded as medium-sized (0.01 to 0.1%). Its antigen remains unidentified. No much larger clone is present one base from it, and per-base qualities are unavailable. Libraries were built with RT-PCR. The run used an Illumina MiSeq. Starting from the raw public reads, TCRdb applied fastp trimming at Q25, assembled clones with MiXCR and retained in-frame beta chains. Records with the same CDR3 protein are collapsed into one entry carrying the most frequent genes and DNA. The sample data list around 3,000 distinct CDR3 sequences, and 7% to 9.5% of these were observed just once. The leading ten clones occupy roughly 9.2% of the sample.

The TCR was taken from a female donor with systemic sclerosis. The chain joins TRBV6-5 to TRBJ2-1; a weak D assignment points to TRBD2 (5 bases agree). This material was obtained before or after autologous hematopoietic stem cell transplantation (not recorded which). The DNA is TGTGCCAGCAGTTCCGTCCCCCTGACCGCGGGGCAGTTCTTC. It translates as CASSSVPLTAGQFF.